This T cell receptor beta chain was sequenced for a study of blood T cell repertoires in COVID-19. Assay: immunoSEQ multiplex PCR; the TCRdb copy retains only in-frame clones and omits some. The sample includes approximately 230,000 clones, more than 80% of them seen just once. Germline V gives CDR1 MGHRA, CDR2 YSYEKL. The CDR3 sequence is 19 residues long. V gave up 0 bases and J gave up 6 bases, with 23 bases separating them. This receptor was taken from a young man who had recovered from COVID-19. The sample consisted of peripheral blood. The rearrangement links TRBV4-1 to TRBJ2-2, with D possibly matching TRBD1 (5 bases). CDR3 bases: TGCGCCAGCAGCCAAGATCTTCCTGGTGGCAGGGTGTACGCCGGGGAGCTGTTTTTT. This gives the protein CASSQDLPGGRVYAGELFF.